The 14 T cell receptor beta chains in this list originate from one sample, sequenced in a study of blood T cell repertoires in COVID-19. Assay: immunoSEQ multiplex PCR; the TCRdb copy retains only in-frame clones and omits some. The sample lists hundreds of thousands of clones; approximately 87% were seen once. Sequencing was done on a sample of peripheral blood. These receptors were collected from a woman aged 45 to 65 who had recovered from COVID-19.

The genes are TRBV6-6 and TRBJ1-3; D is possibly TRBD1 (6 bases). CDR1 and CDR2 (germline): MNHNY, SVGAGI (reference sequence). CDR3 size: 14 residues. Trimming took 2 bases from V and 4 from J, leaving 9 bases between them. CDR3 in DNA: TGTGCCAGCAGTTACACCGGGACAGGAAACACCATATATTTT. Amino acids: CASSYTGTGNTIYF.

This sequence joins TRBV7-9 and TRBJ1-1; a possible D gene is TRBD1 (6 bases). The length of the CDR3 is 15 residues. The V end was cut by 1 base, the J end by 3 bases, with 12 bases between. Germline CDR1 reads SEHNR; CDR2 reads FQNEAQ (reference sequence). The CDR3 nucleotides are TGTGCCAGCAGCTTAGACGGGGGGGCGGACACTGAAGCTTTCTTT. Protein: CASSLDGGADTEAFF. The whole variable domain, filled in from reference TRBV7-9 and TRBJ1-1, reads DTGVSQNPRHKITKRGQNVTFRCDPISEHNRLYWYRQTLGQGPEFLTYFQNEAQLEKSRLLSDRFSAERPKGSFSTLEIQRTEQGDSAMYLCASSLDGGADTEAFFGQGTRLTVV.

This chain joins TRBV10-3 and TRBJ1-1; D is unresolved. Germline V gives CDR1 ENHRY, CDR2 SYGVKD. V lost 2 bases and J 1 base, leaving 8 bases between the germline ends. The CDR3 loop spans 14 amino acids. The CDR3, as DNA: TGTGCCATCAGTGAGCTCTCCGGGAACACTGAAGCTTTCTTT. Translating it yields CAISELSGNTEAFF.

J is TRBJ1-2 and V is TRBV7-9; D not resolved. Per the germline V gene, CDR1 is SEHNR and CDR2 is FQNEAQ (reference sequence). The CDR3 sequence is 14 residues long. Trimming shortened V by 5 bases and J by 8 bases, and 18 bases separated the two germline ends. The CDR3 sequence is CASSPPPGSGGYTF. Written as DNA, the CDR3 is TGTGCCAGCAGCCCTCCGCCGGGGTCAGGAGGCTACACCTTC.

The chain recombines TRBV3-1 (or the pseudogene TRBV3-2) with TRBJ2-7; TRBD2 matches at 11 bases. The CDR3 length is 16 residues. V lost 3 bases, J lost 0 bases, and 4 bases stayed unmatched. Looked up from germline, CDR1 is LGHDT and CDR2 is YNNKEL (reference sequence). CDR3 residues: CASSHHTSGSSYEQYF. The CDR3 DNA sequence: TGTGCCAGCAGCCATCACACTAGCGGGAGCTCCTACGAGCAGTACTTC.

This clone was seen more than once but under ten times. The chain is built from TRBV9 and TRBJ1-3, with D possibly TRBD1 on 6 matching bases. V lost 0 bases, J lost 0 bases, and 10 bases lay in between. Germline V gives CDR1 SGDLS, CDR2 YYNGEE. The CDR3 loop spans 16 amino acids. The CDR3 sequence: CASSVGLRGSGNTIYF. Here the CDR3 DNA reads TGTGCCAGCAGCGTAGGCCTCAGGGGCTCTGGAAACACCATATATTTT.

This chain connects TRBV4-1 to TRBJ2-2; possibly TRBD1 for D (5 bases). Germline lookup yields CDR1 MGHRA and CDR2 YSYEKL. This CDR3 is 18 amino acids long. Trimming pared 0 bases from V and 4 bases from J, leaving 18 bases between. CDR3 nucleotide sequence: TGCGCCAGCAGCCAAGATCCGGCTCGACAGTACACCACCGGGGAGCTGTTTTTT. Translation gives CASSQDPARQYTTGELFF.

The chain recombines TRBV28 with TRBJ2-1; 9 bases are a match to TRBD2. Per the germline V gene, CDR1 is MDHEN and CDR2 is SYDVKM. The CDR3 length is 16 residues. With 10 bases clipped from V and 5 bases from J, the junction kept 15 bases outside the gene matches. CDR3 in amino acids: CATKGTTSGYNNEQFF. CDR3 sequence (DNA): TGTGCCACCAAAGGAACGACTAGCGGATATAACAATGAGCAGTTCTTC.

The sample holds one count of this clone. The CDR3 reads CASSQVLAVTDTQYF. CDR3 nucleotides: TGCGCCAGCAGCCAAGTTTTAGCGGTCACAGATACGCAGTATTTT. The rearrangement joins TRBV4-1 to TRBJ2-3, with D possibly TRBD2 on 6 matching bases. Germline CDR1 and CDR2: MGHRA and YSYEKL. V was cut by 1 base and J by 2 bases, with 10 bases left in between. The length of the CDR3 is 15 residues.

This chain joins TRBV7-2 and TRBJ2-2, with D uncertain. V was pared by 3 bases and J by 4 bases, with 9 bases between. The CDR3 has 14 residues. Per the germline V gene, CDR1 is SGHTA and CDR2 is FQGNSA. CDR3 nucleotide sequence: TGTGCCAGCAGCTTCACCGGGTCCACCGGGGAGCTGTTTTTT. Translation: CASSFTGSTGELFF.

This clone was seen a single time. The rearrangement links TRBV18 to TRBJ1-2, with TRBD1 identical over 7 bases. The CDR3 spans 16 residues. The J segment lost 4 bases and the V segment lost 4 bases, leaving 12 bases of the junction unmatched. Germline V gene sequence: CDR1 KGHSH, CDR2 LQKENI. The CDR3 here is CASSRDSTGAPYGYTF. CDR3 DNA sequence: TGTGCCAGCTCACGTGACTCAACAGGGGCTCCCTATGGCTACACCTTC.

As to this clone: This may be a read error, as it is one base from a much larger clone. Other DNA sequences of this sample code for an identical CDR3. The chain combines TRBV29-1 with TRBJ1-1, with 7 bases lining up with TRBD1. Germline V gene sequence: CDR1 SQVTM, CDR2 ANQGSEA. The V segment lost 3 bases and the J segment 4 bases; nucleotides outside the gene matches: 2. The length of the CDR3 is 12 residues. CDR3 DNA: TGCAGCGTTGACCCAGGGGGCACTGAAGCTTTCTTT. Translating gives CSVDPGGTEAFF.

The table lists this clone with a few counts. The CDR3 is CAMSAGHGIYNEQFF. DNA of the CDR3: TGTGCCATGTCAGCGGGGCACGGTATTTACAATGAGCAGTTCTTC. This sequence joins TRBV5-8 and TRBJ2-1; the match to TRBD2 covers 7 bases. V lost 9 bases to trimming and J lost 4 bases; unmatched junction nucleotides: 13. Germline V CDR1 and CDR2: SGHTS, YDEGEE. The CDR3 has 15 amino acids.

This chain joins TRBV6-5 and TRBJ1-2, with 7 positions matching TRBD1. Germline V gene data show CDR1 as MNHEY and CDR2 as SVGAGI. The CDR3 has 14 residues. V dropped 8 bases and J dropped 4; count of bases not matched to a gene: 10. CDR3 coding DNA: TGTGCCAGCCGGGCAGGGGGAGACCCCTATGGCTACACCTTC. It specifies CASRAGGDPYGYTF.